The TCR beta chain under discussion was sequenced for a study of regulatory T cells in long-lasting Graves disease. Study findings and constraints: Fewer public clonotypes were shared by new patients (over 950) than by persistent patients (roughly 2,600).

The TCR beta library used iRepertoire HTBI primers with Arm-PCR amplification of CDR3. TCRdb reprocessed the multiplex PCR reads via MiXCR and lists one record per CDR3 protein. In the table there are 700,000 or so distinct CDR3 sequences, 25% to 35% of which are singletons. The time point here: persistent/refractory GD, antithyroid drugs over 5 years with positive TRAb. The TCR library used RNA extracted from PBMCs. Germline assignment: CDR1 KGHDR and CDR2 SFDVKD. Germline trimming cut 5 bases from V and 4 bases from J; bases unmatched to any gene: 8. The CDR3 contains 16 residues. This clonotype was counted between two and nine times. Antigen unknown.

The sample in question was peripheral blood mononuclear cells (PBMCs), obtained when the disease was refractory, from a patient treated with antithyroid drugs. This TCR was recovered from a female donor with Graves disease. The chain is built from TRBV24-1 and TRBJ2-2, with 8 nucleotides matching TRBD1. The CDR3, as DNA: TGTGCCACCAGTGCCGCCGTAGGGACAGGCACCGGGGAGCTGTTTTTT. Residues: CATSAAVGTGTGELFF.